The 4 T cell receptor beta chains given below trace back to one sample, sequenced in a study of response to subunit inactivated influenza vaccine. TCRdb reprocessed the RT-PCR reads with MiXCR, giving one entry per CDR3 protein. The table has around 850,000 distinct CDR3 sequences, approximately 17% seen once; the top ten hold 11%. The source material was PBMCs from blood, sampled around 5 days after vaccination. Every receptor here comes from a man in his fifties who received an inactivated influenza vaccine.

A few counts support this clonotype. CDR3 residues: CASRSVAGGYNEQFF. Here the CDR3 DNA reads TGTGCCAGCAGATCTGTAGCGGGAGGATACAATGAGCAGTTCTTC. The V call is TRBV7-9, the J call TRBJ2-1; 10 bases are shared with TRBD2. The CDR3 extends over 15 amino acids. Germline CDR1 SEHNR, CDR2 FQNEAQ (reference sequence). V was pared by 6 bases and J by 4 bases, with 6 bases of the junction left unmatched.

This clonotype was seen repeatedly, ten times or more. The V and J genes are TRBV7-8 and TRBJ2-1; D is uncertain. This CDR3 region has 15 residues. The germline V and J ends were trimmed by 2 bases and 7 bases, with 15 bases remaining between them. Germline loops: CDR1 SGHVS, CDR2 FQNEAQ. CDR3 sequence (DNA): TGTGCCAGCAGCTTAAGCCCGGGCAAGCGAAATGAGCAGTTCTTC. This codes for CASSLSPGKRNEQFF.

This clonotype has a handful of counts. This chain connects TRBV5-6 to TRBJ2-1; 8 nucleotides align to TRBD2. Germline V lookup: CDR1 SGHDT, CDR2 YYEEEE. This CDR3 is built from 14 residues. Unmatched junction bases numbered 5, after V lost 0 bases and J lost 9 bases. This chain's CDR3 is CASSLAGGTGEQFF. CDR3 DNA: TGTGCCAGCAGCTTGGCGGGGGGGACGGGTGAGCAGTTCTTC.

The chain links TRBV7-2 to TRBJ1-2; weak D call: TRBD1 (5 bases). The germline V gene encodes CDR1 SGHTA and CDR2 FQGNSA. V shed 5 bases and J shed 4 bases, with 17 bases lying between them. This CDR3 region has 15 residues. CDR3 in DNA: TGTGCCAGCAGCATGGACACGCCCTACGCCTATGGCTACACCTTC. Translated: CASSMDTPYAYGYTF.